Listed below are T cell receptor beta chains from one sample, sequenced in a study of blood T cell repertoires in COVID-19. Profiled with immunoSEQ multiplex PCR; TCRdb holds only in-frame clones, not every one. There are about 140,000 clones in the sample; 65% to 85% occur only once, and 4% lies in the top ten. The sequenced material came from peripheral blood. These TCRs come from a woman aged 55-69 years with acute or convalescent COVID-19. CDR3s include the opening cysteine and the closing phenylalanine or tryptophan. D genes are given only for firm matches. Size values are once, few and many counts, or a class for expanded clones, and some rows have none.

j_call clone_size v_call d_call cdr3_aa cdr3_nt
TRBJ2-7 - TRBV9 TRBD2 CASSPTSGRYEQYF TGTGCCAGCAGCCCGACTAGCGGGAGGTACGAGCAGTACTTC
TRBJ1-1 - TRBV3-1/TRBV3-2 TRBD1 CASSPSRTGATEAFF TGTGCCAGCAGCCCTTCCAGGACAGGGGCTACTGAAGCTTTCTTT
TRBJ1-2 - TRBV28 - CASSLGGNYGYTF TGTGCCAGCAGTTTAGGAGGAAACTATGGCTACACCTTC
TRBJ2-1 - TRBV7-3 TRBD2 CASSSTSEGSYNEQFF TGTGCCAGCAGCTCAACTAGCGAGGGCTCCTACAATGAGCAGTTCTTC
TRBJ2-2 few TRBV27 TRBD1 CASRRDRLGELFF TGTGCCAGCAGGAGGGACAGGCTCGGGGAGCTGTTTTTT
TRBJ1-6 - TRBV6-5 - CASTAAGFNSPLHF TGTGCCAGCACAGCGGCGGGGTTCAATTCACCCCTCCACTTT
TRBJ1-1 - TRBV3-1/TRBV3-2 - CASSHRDGVSGAFF TGTGCCAGCAGCCATCGGGATGGGGTCTCTGGAGCTTTCTTT
TRBJ1-6 - TRBV19 TRBD1 CASTAGTGSRSPLHF TGTGCCAGCACAGCCGGGACAGGGTCCCGATCACCCCTCCACTTT
TRBJ2-5 - TRBV28 TRBD1 CASSLGQGGKETQYF TGTGCCAGCAGTTTAGGACAGGGGGGAAAAGAGACCCAGTACTTC
TRBJ2-1 - TRBV28 TRBD2 CASSSGPGLAAVFDNEQFF TGTGCCAGCAGTTCAGGACCGGGACTAGCAGCGGTTTTTGACAATGAGCAGTTCTTC
TRBJ1-1 - TRBV23-1 - CASSQADSLNTEAFF TGCGCCAGCAGTCAGGCGGACAGTTTGAACACTGAAGCTTTCTTT
TRBJ2-1 - TRBV5-1 TRBD1 CASSGTAGTGVNEQFF TGCGCCAGCAGCGGGACCGCCGGGACAGGGGTGAATGAGCAGTTCTTC
TRBJ2-7 - TRBV6-5 TRBD1 CASRVAGQGNYEQYF TGTGCCAGCAGAGTTGCGGGACAGGGTAACTACGAGCAGTACTTC
TRBJ1-2 - TRBV9 TRBD1 CASSPSEGQRFDYTF TGTGCCAGCAGCCCCTCAGAGGGACAGAGATTCGACTACACCTTC
TRBJ2-5 - TRBV4-1 TRBD2 CASSQETRGGTQYF TGCGCCAGCAGCCAAGAAACTCGGGGGGGGACCCAGTACTTC
TRBJ2-7 many TRBV27 - CASSLYRDEQYF TGTGCCAGCAGTTTATACCGAGACGAGCAGTACTTC
TRBJ1-6 - TRBV7-2 TRBD1 CASSWGQGNSPLHF TGTGCCAGCAGCTGGGGACAGGGAAATTCACCCCTCCACTTT
TRBJ2-7 - TRBV7-2 TRBD2 CASSPRTSGRYEQYF TGTGCCAGCAGCCCCCGGACTAGCGGGCGTTACGAGCAGTACTTC
TRBJ2-1 - TRBV7-7 TRBD2 CASSPATSGGSYNEQFF TGTGCTAGCAGCCCGGCGACTAGCGGGGGATCCTACAATGAGCAGTTCTTC
TRBJ1-3 once TRBV27 - CASSPGSGNTIYF TGTGCCAGCAGTCCAGGGTCTGGAAACACCATATATTTT
TRBJ2-7 - TRBV12-3/TRBV12-4 - CASSLETAYEQYF TGTGCCAGCAGTTTAGAGACAGCCTACGAGCAGTACTTC
TRBJ2-5 - TRBV15 TRBD1 CATSIDRGREETQYF TGTGCCACCAGTATAGACAGGGGGCGAGAGGAGACCCAGTACTTC
TRBJ2-7 - TRBV28 - CASTKNPGASSYEQYF TGTGCCAGCACTAAAAACCCAGGGGCTTCTTCCTACGAGCAGTACTTC
TRBJ1-4 - TRBV28 TRBD1 CASSFGQGAQEKLFF TGTGCCAGCAGTTTCGGACAGGGGGCGCAGGAAAAACTGTTTTTT
TRBJ2-1 - TRBV7-8 - CASSLSRVAGEQFF TGTGCCAGCAGCCTTAGCAGGGTTGCCGGGGAGCAGTTCTTC
TRBJ2-7 - TRBV28 TRBD1 CASRDRGGQYF TGTGCCAGCAGGGACAGGGGCGGGCAGTACTTC
TRBJ2-1 - TRBV4-2 - CASSRGRQYNEQFF TGTGCCAGCAGCCGGGGCCGACAGTACAATGAGCAGTTCTTC
TRBJ2-6 - TRBV9 - CASSVSPARGPGANVLTF TGTGCCAGCAGCGTATCCCCCGCCAGAGGGCCTGGGGCCAACGTCCTGACTTTC
TRBJ2-1 - TRBV6-5 TRBD1 CASRKQGIRYNEQFF TGTGCCAGCAGAAAACAGGGGATTCGCTACAATGAGCAGTTCTTC
TRBJ2-5 - TRBV5-1 - CASTARVQETQYF TGCGCCAGCACCGCGCGGGTTCAAGAGACCCAGTACTTC
TRBJ1-5 - TRBV18 - CASSPLGTNQPQHF TGTGCCAGCTCACCATTGGGGACAAATCAGCCCCAGCATTTT
TRBJ2-5 - TRBV29-1 TRBD2 CSAQTSGRETQYF TGCAGCGCCCAGACTAGCGGGAGGGAGACCCAGTACTTC
TRBJ2-3 - TRBV5-5 TRBD2 CASSLSREGSDTQYF TGTGCCAGCAGCTTGAGCCGGGAGGGTTCAGATACGCAGTATTTT
TRBJ1-6 - TRBV6-5 - CASRVQGWSSPLHF TGTGCCAGCAGGGTACAGGGTTGGAGTTCACCCCTCCACTTT
TRBJ2-3 once TRBV7-6 TRBD2 CASSPGLAGPPDTQYF TGTGCCAGCAGCCCCGGACTAGCGGGTCCCCCGGATACGCAGTATTTT
TRBJ2-1 - TRBV11-3 - CASSPNQGNSYNEQFF TGTGCCAGCAGCCCAAATCAGGGGAACTCCTACAATGAGCAGTTCTTC
TRBJ2-7 - TRBV28 TRBD2 CASTVGGGLAGLGEQYF TGTGCCAGCACCGTGGGAGGGGGACTAGCGGGCCTAGGAGAGCAGTACTTC
TRBJ1-4 - TRBV28 - CASSPGPNGGEKLFF TGTGCCAGCAGTCCCGGACCGAATGGAGGGGAAAAACTGTTTTTT
TRBJ2-3 - TRBV6-5 - CASSSTPPPDTQYF TGTGCCAGCAGTTCTACGCCGCCGCCAGATACGCAGTATTTT
TRBJ2-5 - TRBV28 - CASSLYRTAMVPEETQYF TGTGCCAGCAGTTTATATAGGACAGCCATGGTTCCGGAAGAGACCCAGTACTTC